Presented here are 9 T cell receptor beta chains from one specimen sequenced in a study of blood T cell repertoires in COVID-19. Assay: immunoSEQ multiplex PCR; the TCRdb copy retains only in-frame clones and omits some. Seen here are some 200,000 clones, approximately 90% observed once, and the top ten hold roughly 3%. The specimen was PBMCs or T cells enriched from blood (not recorded which). The receptors originated from a woman younger than 30 in a cohort exposed to, infected with or recovered from COVID-19 (not recorded which).

This clone was counted between two and nine times. This rearrangement joins TRBV19 to TRBJ2-2, with D perhaps TRBD2 (6 bases). This CDR3 is built from 16 residues. CDR1 is LNHDA and CDR2 is SQIVND in the germline V gene (reference sequence). V was trimmed by 4 bases and J by 6 bases, leaving 18 bases between them. The CDR3 bases are TGTGCCAGTAGTAGTCAGCCGGGGGTTTGGGCCGGGGAGCTGTTTTTT. As protein: CASSSQPGVWAGELFF.

This clone came up a few times. J is TRBJ1-2 and V is TRBV7-8; the match to TRBD1 covers 7 bases. CDR1 SGHVS and CDR2 FQNEAQ come from the germline V gene. CDR3 length equals 15 residues. The V and J ends lost 2 bases and 6 bases, in that order; junction bases with no gene match: 9. The chain's CDR3 is CASSLRDRVPDGYTF. In nucleotides, the CDR3 is TGTGCCAGCAGCTTAAGAGACAGGGTCCCTGATGGCTACACCTTC.

This sequence joins TRBV15 and TRBJ2-7; TRBD2 matches at 13 bases. This CDR3 comprises 15 residues. Trimming took 6 bases from V and 3 from J; bases not matched to a gene: 5. Germline-derived CDR1 and CDR2 are LNHNV and YYDKDF (reference sequence). The CDR3 here is CATRLGTSGNYEQYF. The DNA of the CDR3 is TGTGCCACCAGACTCGGGACTAGCGGGAACTACGAGCAGTACTTC.

The chain recombines TRBV25-1 with TRBJ1-2; no reliable D call. Trimming cost V 5 bases and J 8 bases, with 12 bases left between them. Germline CDR1 is MGHDK and CDR2 is SYGVNS. CDR3 length: 12 amino acids. The CDR3 is CASSFRSVGYTF. For the CDR3, the DNA is TGTGCCAGCAGTTTCCGATCGGTCGGCTACACCTTC.

The chain couples TRBV5-1 to TRBJ2-3; TRBD1 agrees at 9 bases. CDR1 and CDR2 (germline): SGHRS, YFSETQ. After removal of 4 bases from V and 1 base from J, the junction contained 4 bases not matched to a gene. CDR3 size: 15 residues. The CDR3 is CASSGRDRGTDTQYF. The CDR3 DNA is TGCGCCAGCAGCGGCCGGGACAGGGGCACAGATACGCAGTATTTT.

In this sample, this clone turned up once. The chain uses TRBV12-2 and TRBJ1-2; TRBD1, as called in the table, went unchecked against the DNA. TRBV12-2 is labeled a pseudogene. CDR3 size: 14 residues. As DNA, the CDR3 is TGTGCAAGTCGCTCGTCAAAGGGGGCCTATGGCTACACCTTC. The encoded protein is CASRSSKGAYGYTF.

DNA of the CDR3: TGTGCCAGCAGCCAAGGGGGCCCACAGGGGATGGGTCAGCCCCAGCATTTT. It yields the protein CASSQGGPQGMGQPQHF. The chain is built from TRBV3-1 (or the pseudogene TRBV3-2) and TRBJ1-5; 7 bases line up with TRBD1. CDR1 is LGHDT, CDR2 YNNKEL, per germline (reference sequence). This CDR3 has 17 residues. V lost 1 base and J lost 6; bases outside the gene matches: 12.

This chain joins TRBV6-4 and TRBJ2-1; TRBD2 agrees at 9 bases. Looked up from germline, CDR1 is MRHNA and CDR2 is SNTAGT. The CDR3 consists of 16 residues. Trimming cost V 0 bases and J 7 bases; bases outside gene matches: 7. The CDR3 DNA reads as TGTGCCAGCAGTGACTCTGGCGGGGGGGCAAGTAATGAGCAGTTCTTC. Translated, it gives CASSDSGGGASNEQFF.

This chain links TRBV2 with TRBJ2-3; 11 positions agree with TRBD2. The CDR3 is made up of 17 amino acids. Germline V gene sequence: CDR1 SNHLY, CDR2 FYNNEI. Trimming removed 5 bases from V and 0 bases from J; junction bases left unmatched: 7. Written as DNA, the CDR3 is TGTGCCAGCAGTAAGGGACTAGCGGTGACTAGCACAGATACGCAGTATTTT. Protein sequence: CASSKGLAVTSTDTQYF.